This T cell receptor beta chain was retrieved from a study of human CD8 memory T cell subsets. Broader study findings: Stem-like memory and precursor exhausted T cell populations exhibited comparably high diversity, in distinction to effector memory cells. The Chao1 estimates suggested that precursor exhausted T cells were less diverse than stem-like memory T cells.

This clonotype is deemed medium-sized (0.01 to 0.1%) by its frequency. The antigen is not known. Investigators built TCR beta libraries using UMI-labeled 5' RACE. TCRdb reprocessed the 5' RACE reads and stores each CDR3 protein as one record, lacking DNA. The ten most abundant clones cover around 19% of a sample with around 5,400 distinct CDR3 sequences. This clonotype was obtained from a human donor in good health. Specimen: CD8+ T cells from PBMCs.

Here the CDR3 reads CASSVDASSYNEQFF. V gene TRBV9 combines with J gene TRBJ2-1. Germline V gene lookup returns CDR1 SGDLS and CDR2 YYNGEE. The CDR3 covers 15 residues.